This paragraph reports one T cell receptor beta chain. It lacks a known antigen. No base quality values were provided; no much bigger clone lies one nucleotide off. This specimen comes from a study of Graves' ophthalmopathy and Graves' hyperthyroidism (dated by TCRdb to between 2018 and 2020). About the full investigation: Peripheral blood was collected at initial diagnosis, prior to any treatment. Once sampling was done, hyperthyroidism patients were given methimazole at a starting dose of 30 mg daily, while ophthalmopathy patients were given high-dose intravenous methylprednisolone. In total, some 140 blood samples were TCR-sequenced: approximately 42 ophthalmopathy, roughly 80 hyperthyroidism and about 17 hyperthyroidism-to-ophthalmopathy patients. To explore V-J signatures that distinguish ophthalmopathy from hyperthyroidism, a discovery set of around 100 patients was enrolled, made up of over 40 with ophthalmopathy and around 57 with stable hyperthyroidism. In six or seven hyperthyroidism patients, the T-cell repertoires found in thyroid tissue were compared with those found in blood. The roughly 100 discovery patients were randomly split 7:3 into training and test sets. An independent validation cohort comprised 18 to 20 hyperthyroidism patients and about 16 patients who later progressed from hyperthyroidism to ophthalmopathy. The study used TCR beta repertoire signatures to distinguish Graves' ophthalmopathy from Graves' hyperthyroidism and to predict progression to ophthalmopathy. General findings and caveats noted by the study authors: Sample size was not predetermined statistically, and investigators were not blinded to group allocation. Among expanded thyroid clonotypes with frequency above 0.001, most also showed up in blood, which suggests that blood repertoires may reflect the thyroid immune response. In validation, the model predicted ophthalmopathy progression with over 60% sensitivity and roughly 78% specificity; fewer than 15 predicted patients were CT-confirmed with GO in a median of about 6.1 months. Ophthalmopathy was separated from stable hyperthyroidism by the 13-signature model with roughly 88% sensitivity and about 81% specificity in cross-validation and with 80%/75% in the test set.

Patients with ophthalmopathy had moderately to severely active disease, with a Clinical Activity Score of 3 or more, a NOSPECS grade of 4 or more, and a disease duration of less than 3 months. Anyone with other autoimmune diseases, uncontrolled infections, pregnancy or lactation was excluded from the study. Diagnosis relied on clinical symptoms, serum thyroxine, TRAb, thyroid ultrasound and orbital computed tomography. PBMCs were isolated from 10 ml of fresh peripheral blood by Ficoll-Paque density gradient centrifugation. Total RNA was extracted with Trizol reagent and quality-checked on an Agilent 2100 Bioanalyzer. For repertoire sequencing, the TCR beta CDR3 regions were amplified from RNA transcripts. HTBI primers and the Qiagen OneStep RT-PCR kit were used in a first-round RT-PCR, which was followed by a second-round multiplex PCR, size selection and purification. The libraries underwent paired-end sequencing with 100 bp reads on an Illumina HiSeq2000. The authors' analysis ran thus. SOAPnuke was used to process the reads, removing any read that contained adapters or uncalled bases, had a mean Phred below 15, or lacked an exact match to the constant primer or identifier. COPE v1.2.5 was used to merge high-quality paired reads. Clonotypes were defined as unique nucleotide sequences and were aligned to IMGT TRB V, D and J references using MiTCR v1.1. The analysis was limited to V-J combinations with a frequency above 0.0001, which together covered 98% to 99.2% of repertoires. For each V-J combination, a TCR clonal expansion and chaos score was defined as F50 clonal expansion divided by the chaos observed in the TCRdist matrix. Welch's t-statistics and random forest were used to reduce the features to about 12 V-J combinations, which were then used as input to a naive Bayes classifier. The Morisita-Horn index was used to measure how similar the thyroid and blood repertoires were. TCRdb redid the processing of the public reads, applying fastp at Q25 and MiXCR, and retained in-frame beta chains. Under each unique CDR3 protein, matching rows form one entry showing the most common genes and DNA. In this record, the V and J calls reflect TCRdb's handling and not the investigators' own analysis. This sample gives approximately 480,000 distinct CDR3 sequences in total; about an eighth of them show up just once. The ten largest clones represent about 9.4% of the sample.

The germline V gene (reference sequence) specifies GTSNPN as CDR1 and SVGIG as CDR2. Taken from cysteine to phenylalanine, the CDR3 has 15 residues. The sequence is cut down to CDR3 DNA, 45 bases in frame from base 1. V and J are truncated by 4 bases and 6 bases respectively, leaving an intervening sequence of 16 bases. The sample taken for sequencing was blood. The sequence came from a woman in her 30s with Graves' ophthalmopathy. Donor details come from another sample of the same person, matched by shared clones. This chain is built from TRBV30 and TRBJ1-6, and TRBD1 may be the D gene, going by 5 matching bases. The CDR3 has the sequence CAWTSRVRFNSPLHF. The DNA is as follows: TGTGCCTGGACGAGCAGGGTCCGATTTAATTCACCCCTCCACTTT. Joined to the reference TRBV30 and TRBJ1-6 proteins, this CDR3 gives the full variable domain: SQTIHQWPATLVQPVGSPLSLECTVEGTSNPNLYWYRQAAGRGLQLLFYSVGIGQISSEVPQNLSASRPQDRQFILSSKKLLLSDSGFYLCAWTSRVRFNSPLHFGNGTRLTVT.